A single sample is the source of the 2 T cell receptor beta chains below, sequenced in a study of metastatic and nonmetastatic thyroid tumors. TCRdb re-clonotyped the PCR reads via MiXCR. The table lists roughly 40,000 clones, around 16% of them singletons, with around a tenth in the top ten. There were no patients who had received any treatment before thyroid surgery. Sequences were obtained from tumor tissue. These receptors all stem from a female donor with papillary thyroid cancer or a benign thyroid nodule (not recorded which). Some clones in this sample may be carry-over from other donors' samples.

About this clone: The junction departs from germline at one end; a sequencing error may be responsible. The V gene is TRBV20-1, the J gene TRBJ2-6; TRBD2 might be the D (5 bases). CDR3 length equals 14 residues. The germline V gene encodes CDR1 DFQATT and CDR2 SNEGSKA (reference sequence). DNA for the CDR3: TGCTGTGCTAGTCGGGACTCTGGGGCCAACGTCCTGACTTTC. Amino acids: CCASRDSGANVLTF.

This clone was counted at least ten times. V and J are TRBV24-1 and TRBJ2-3, with 11 bases that match TRBD2. The V segment lost 3 bases and the J segment 2 bases; nucleotides outside the gene matches: 6. Looked up from germline, CDR1 is KGHDR and CDR2 is SFDVKD. The CDR3 is made up of 17 amino acids. The CDR3 region is CATSDRLAGGPTDTQYF. The CDR3 DNA follows: TGTGCCACCAGTGATCGGCTAGCGGGAGGACCCACAGATACGCAGTATTTT.